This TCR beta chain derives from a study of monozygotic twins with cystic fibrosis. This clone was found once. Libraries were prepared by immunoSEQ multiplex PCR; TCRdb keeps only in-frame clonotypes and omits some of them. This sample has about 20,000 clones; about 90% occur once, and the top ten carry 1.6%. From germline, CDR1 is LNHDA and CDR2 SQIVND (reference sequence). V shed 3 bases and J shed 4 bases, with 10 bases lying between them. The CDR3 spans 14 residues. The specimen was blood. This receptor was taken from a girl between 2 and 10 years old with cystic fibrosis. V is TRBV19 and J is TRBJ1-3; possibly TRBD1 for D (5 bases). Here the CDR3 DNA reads TGTGCCAGTAGTATTCCCAGGGTCGGAAACACCATATATTTT. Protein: CASSIPRVGNTIYF.